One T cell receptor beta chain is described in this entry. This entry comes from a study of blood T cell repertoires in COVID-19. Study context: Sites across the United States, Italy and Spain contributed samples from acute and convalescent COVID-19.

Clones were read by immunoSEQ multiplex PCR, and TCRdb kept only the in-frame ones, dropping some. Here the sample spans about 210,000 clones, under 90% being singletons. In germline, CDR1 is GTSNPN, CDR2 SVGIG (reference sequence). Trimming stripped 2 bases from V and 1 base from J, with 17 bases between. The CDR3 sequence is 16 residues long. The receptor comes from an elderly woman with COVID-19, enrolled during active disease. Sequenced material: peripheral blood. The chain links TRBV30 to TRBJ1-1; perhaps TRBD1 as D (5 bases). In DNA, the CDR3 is TGTGCCTGGAGTAAACAGGCTCCTGCACCGAACACTGAAGCTTTCTTT. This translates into CAWSKQAPAPNTEAFF.